The 16 T cell receptor beta chains listed next were all sequenced from one sample in a study of cytotoxic CD8 clonotypes in ibrutinib-treated CLL. The protocol was immunoSEQ multiplex PCR, while the TCRdb copy is restricted to in-frame clones and leaves out a portion. The sample lists around 250,000 clones; 70% were seen once. Sample: PBMCs, taken after 24 months of ibrutinib treatment. Every receptor here comes from a human donor with chronic lymphocytic leukemia.

The chain joins TRBV6-1 to TRBJ2-7, with TRBD2 as a possible D gene (5 bases). Germline V gene sequence: CDR1 MNHNS, CDR2 SASEGT. Deletions cut 8 bases from V and 3 bases from J, with 11 bases between. The CDR3 extends over 12 amino acids. For the CDR3, the DNA is TGTGCCAGCGGCCTCACTAGCTACGAGCAGTACTTC. Its translation: CASGLTSYEQYF.

The chain has TRBV11-2 and TRBJ2-3; no reliable D call. V dropped 5 bases and J dropped 0 bases, with 12 bases sitting between them. The CDR3 consists of 15 residues. Germline CDR1 SGHAT, CDR2 FQNNGV. The CDR3 nucleotides are TGTGCCAGCAGCCCAACCACAACTAGCACAGATACGCAGTATTTT. Residues: CASSPTTTSTDTQYF.

This chain joins TRBV27 and TRBJ1-5, with unresolved D. The CDR3 has 14 amino acids. Germline CDR1 reads MNHEY; CDR2 reads SMNVEV (reference sequence). The V end was cut by 3 bases, the J end by 4 bases, with 10 bases between. The CDR3: CASSFGRGNQPQHF. CDR3 DNA: TGTGCCAGCAGTTTTGGGCGGGGAAATCAGCCCCAGCATTTT.

V and J are TRBV25-1 and TRBJ2-1; perhaps TRBD2 as D (7 bases). Trimming cost V 1 base and J 2 bases, with 12 bases left between them. The CDR3 length is 16 residues. Germline CDR1 MGHDK, CDR2 SYGVNS. CDR3 sequence (DNA): TGTGCCAGCAGTGAATGGGGGGGGACAACCTACAATGAGCAGTTCTTC. Protein product: CASSEWGGTTYNEQFF.

The chain joins TRBV9 to TRBJ2-5, with 8 bases identical to TRBD1. The CDR3 consists of 15 residues. Germline V CDR1 and CDR2: SGDLS, YYNGEE. Unmatched junction bases numbered 6, after V lost 1 base and J lost 4 bases. The CDR3: CASSVRDRIVETQYF. As DNA, the CDR3 is TGTGCCAGCAGCGTAAGGGACAGGATAGTAGAGACCCAGTACTTC.

This chain joins TRBV4-1 and TRBJ2-7; possible D gene TRBD1, 6 bases. The CDR3 sequence is 15 residues long. Germline assignment: CDR1 MGHRA and CDR2 YSYEKL. V was clipped by 0 bases and J by 7 bases, with 16 bases between them. The CDR3 bases are TGCGCCAGCAGCCAAGATTCTACAGGGTGGGGTGAGCAGTACTTC. It yields the protein CASSQDSTGWGEQYF.

V is TRBV4-3 and J is TRBJ2-2; either TRBD1 or TRBD2 may fit D (6 bases each). Trimming left V 6 bases short and J 5 bases short, with 13 bases between. CDR1 and CDR2 from the germline V gene are LGHNA and YSLEER. This CDR3 comprises 14 residues. This CDR3 is CASRGGPRTGELFF. DNA of the CDR3: TGCGCCAGCAGAGGGGGGCCGAGGACCGGGGAGCTGTTTTTT.

This clone has only a few counts. V usage is TRBV6-5 and J usage is TRBJ1-2, with 7 bases fitting TRBD1. This CDR3 comprises 14 residues. In germline, CDR1 is MNHEY, CDR2 SVGAGI. After removal of 5 bases from V and 4 bases from J, the junction contained 7 bases not matched to a gene. For the CDR3, the DNA is TGTGCCAGCAGTATGGACAGGAACCTCTATGGCTACACCTTC. Encoded protein: CASSMDRNLYGYTF.

The genes are TRBV10-2 and TRBJ2-7; D tentatively fits TRBD1 or TRBD2 (5 bases each). CDR3 length equals 13 residues. Trimming shortened V by 6 bases and J by 7 bases, and 16 bases separated the two germline ends. Per the germline V gene, CDR1 is WSHSY and CDR2 is SAAADI. CDR3 residues: CASRGDGDREQYF. Here the CDR3 DNA reads TGCGCCAGCAGGGGGGACGGCGATCGGGAGCAGTACTTC.

The rearrangement links TRBV9 to TRBJ2-7; 8 nucleotides align to TRBD2. The CDR3 extends over 15 amino acids. The V gene end was trimmed by 1 base and the J gene end by 6 bases; junction bases not matched to a gene: 9. Germline assignment: CDR1 SGDLS and CDR2 YYNGEE. CDR3 nucleotide sequence: TGTGCCAGCAGCGTACCTCTTCGGACTAGCAGCGAGCAGTACTTC. Protein: CASSVPLRTSSEQYF.

This chain uses TRBV28 with TRBJ1-5, with 7 bases identical to TRBD1. Germline V CDR1 and CDR2: MDHEN, SYDVKM. The CDR3 loop spans 14 amino acids. V shed 3 bases and J 4 bases; nucleotides not matched to a gene: 3. CDR3 sequence (DNA): TGTGCCAGCAGTTTGGCGACAGGGAATCAGCCCCAGCATTTT. This gives the protein CASSLATGNQPQHF.

In regard to this clone: An end of the junction differs from the germline gene, which may be a read error. The chain is built from TRBV7-2 and TRBJ2-3; D perhaps matches TRBD2 (6 bases). CDR3 size: 12 residues. Germline V lookup: CDR1 SGHTA, CDR2 FQGNSA. The CDR3 sequence: CASSFQAGFLGF. CDR3 sequence (DNA): TGTGCCAGCAGCTTTCAGGCGGGATTTTTGGGTTTT.

The chain uses TRBV19 and TRBJ1-5, with TRBD1 as a possible D gene (6 bases). Germline V gene data show CDR1 as LNHDA and CDR2 as SQIVND (reference sequence). Between the trimmed V and J ends, which lost 4 bases and 5 bases, there was a span of 15 bases. This CDR3 contains 15 residues. In DNA form, the CDR3 reads TGTGCCAGTAGTACCCCTTGGGACATCCATCAGCCCCAGCATTTT. Its protein is CASSTPWDIHQPQHF.

This chain links TRBV6-6 with TRBJ1-4; D not resolved. The CDR3 runs to 14 residues. CDR1 is MNHNY and CDR2 is SVGAGI in the germline V gene (reference sequence). V lost 0 bases and J lost 10, with 12 bases in between. The CDR3: CASSYSSSLGKLFF. DNA of the CDR3: TGTGCCAGCAGTTACTCGTCCAGTTTGGGAAAACTGTTTTTT.

The sample holds one count of this clone. The CDR3 DNA sequence: TGTGCCAGTAGTCTCCGCCTACAGGGGGAAAATCAGCCCCAGCATTTT. Its protein is CASSLRLQGENQPQHF. The chain joins TRBV19 to TRBJ1-5, with 8 bases aligning to TRBD1. This CDR3 has 16 residues. Unmatched junction bases numbered 10, after V lost 5 bases and J lost 4 bases. From germline, CDR1 is LNHDA and CDR2 SQIVND (reference sequence).

V gene TRBV9 combines with J gene TRBJ1-4; 10 positions agree with TRBD1. This CDR3 is built from 15 residues. The V gene end was trimmed by 4 bases and the J gene end by 8 bases; junction bases not matched to a gene: 8. Germline V CDR1 and CDR2: SGDLS, YYNGEE. CDR3 residues: CASSQGTGEGEKLFF. The CDR3 DNA reads TGTGCCAGCAGCCAAGGGACAGGGGAAGGAGAAAAACTGTTTTTT.